These 15 T cell receptor beta chains were sequenced from one sample in a study of CD8+CD57+ T cells in acquired aplastic anemia. Genomic DNA was employed as the template in profiling TCR beta VDJ and CDR3. MiXCR, run by TCRdb on the reads, gives a single entry per CDR3 protein. The sample shows around 500,000 distinct CDR3 sequences, about a third of them seen only once. The authors sequenced patients whose flow cytometry had shown CD8+CD57+ cell expansion. The specimen sequenced was sorted CD4+, CD8+, or CD8+CD57+ T cells (not recorded which) from PBMCs. The receptor source for this set is a human donor with aplastic anemia.

The V call is TRBV25-1, the J call TRBJ2-5; 10 positions agree with TRBD1. Trimming removed 8 bases from V and 2 bases from J; junction bases left unmatched: 8. This CDR3 has 15 residues. Germline loops: CDR1 MGHDK, CDR2 SYGVNS. CDR3: CASDRGQQGQETQYF. CDR3 in DNA: TGTGCCAGCGACAGGGGGCAGCAGGGACAAGAGACCCAGTACTTC.

This clonotype appeared many times. CDR3: CASRWGTSTDTQYF. Here the CDR3 DNA reads TGTGCCAGCAGGTGGGGAACTAGCACAGATACGCAGTATTTT. V usage is TRBV2 and J usage is TRBJ2-3, with no clear D. The CDR3 contains 14 residues. Germline values: CDR1 SNHLY, CDR2 FYNNEI. The V gene lost 6 bases and the J gene lost 0 bases, with 10 bases spanning the gap.

A note on this clonotype: At one boundary the junction diverges from the germline segment, which might be a read error. The chain links TRBV19 to TRBJ2-5; 15 bases line up with TRBD2. The CDR3 has 18 amino acids. Germline CDR1 reads LNHDA; CDR2 reads SQIVND (reference sequence). The CDR3 DNA follows: TGTGCCAACGCCCCCGGACTAGCGGGGGGGATCCCCCAAGGGACCCAGTACTTC. This sequence encodes CANAPGLAGGIPQGTQYF.

This clonotype has at least ten counts. This sequence joins TRBV10-3 and TRBJ2-7; 9 nucleotides align to TRBD1. Germline values: CDR1 ENHRY, CDR2 SYGVKD. Germline trimming cut 11 bases from V and 5 bases from J; bases unmatched to any gene: 10. The CDR3 loop spans 13 amino acids. CDR3 DNA sequence: TGTGCCGCCGCCGGGACAGGGTCTCACGAGCAGTACTTC. This codes for CAAAGTGSHEQYF.

The sample holds many counts of this clonotype. The rearrangement links TRBV20-1 to TRBJ1-2, with 7 bases lining up with TRBD1. Losses at the gene ends were 2 bases for V and 3 bases for J; bases not matched to a gene: 6. The CDR3 spans 14 residues. CDR1 and CDR2 from the germline V gene are DFQATT and SNEGSKA (reference sequence). CDR3 sequence: CSARPGTDYYGYTF. CDR3 nucleotides: TGCAGTGCTAGACCCGGGACAGACTACTATGGCTACACCTTC.

Details on this clonotype: Since a much larger clone is just one base distant, this may be a read error. The chain combines TRBV29-1 with TRBJ1-2; 12 bases align to TRBD1. CDR1 and CDR2 (germline): SQVTM, ANQGSEA. The CDR3 has 13 amino acids. The CDR3 region has the DNA TGCAGCGCCTCGGGACAGGGGACAGGGGGCTACGCCTTC. This sequence encodes CSASGQGTGGYAF. Variable domain in full (rest from reference TRBV29-1 and TRBJ1-2): SAVISQKPSRDICQRGTSLTIQCQVDSQVTMMFWYRQQPGQSLTLIATANQGSEATYESGFVIDKFPISRPNLTFSTLTVSNMSPEDSSIYLCSASGQGTGGYAFGSGTRLTVV.

This clonotype was detected only a few times. The rearrangement uses TRBV11-2 and TRBJ2-1; 7 bases map to TRBD1. CDR1 SGHAT and CDR2 FQNNGV come from the germline V gene. The trim removed 4 bases at V and 2 bases at J, leaving 2 bases unmatched. The CDR3 runs to 14 residues. The CDR3 DNA is TGTGCCAGCAGCTATACAGGGGCCTACAATGAGCAGTTCTTC. This codes for CASSYTGAYNEQFF.

This clonotype was seen many times. This chain joins TRBV15 and TRBJ2-7, with D maybe TRBD1 (5 bases). Germline CDR1 LNHNV, CDR2 YYDKDF (reference sequence). The CDR3 covers 15 residues. V shed 6 bases and J shed 0 bases, with 15 bases lying between them. The CDR3 coding sequence is TGTGCCACCAGTCCACAGTTGGACAACTCCTACGAGCAGTACTTC. This encodes CATSPQLDNSYEQYF.

The rearrangement links TRBV2 to TRBJ1-1; the D is unclear. The CDR3 contains 15 residues. Germline CDR1 reads SNHLY; CDR2 reads FYNNEI. Trimming took 2 bases from V and 5 from J, leaving 15 bases between them. In DNA form, the CDR3 reads TGTGCCAGCAGTGAAAACAACCTGGGAAGGACTGAAGCTTTCTTT. This gives the protein CASSENNLGRTEAFF.

This clonotype occurred many times. CDR3 nucleotides: TGCAGTGCTAGGAGAAGCTTCCTGGCCCGCGAGCAGTACTTC. This encodes CSARRSFLAREQYF. V gene TRBV20-1 combines with J gene TRBJ2-7, with D hard to call. V was pared by 3 bases and J by 6 bases, with 18 bases between. Germline-derived CDR1 and CDR2 are DFQATT and SNEGSKA (reference sequence). The CDR3 runs to 14 residues.

This clonotype was detected many times. This chain connects TRBV7-8 to TRBJ2-7; TRBD2 aligns across 10 bases. The trim removed 5 bases at V and 2 bases at J, leaving 3 bases unmatched. Germline V gene data show CDR1 as SGHVS and CDR2 as FQNEAQ. This CDR3 spans 14 amino acids. CDR3 loop: CASSTTSGAYEQYF. DNA of the CDR3: TGTGCCAGCAGCACAACTAGCGGGGCCTACGAGCAGTACTTC.

This clonotype was seen only once. The chain uses TRBV10-3 and TRBJ1-1; possibly TRBD1 for D (6 bases). The CDR3 is 13 amino acids. V gave up 2 bases and J gave up 9 bases, with 13 bases separating them. In germline, CDR1 is ENHRY, CDR2 SYGVKD. The CDR3: CAISEPGQLKAFF. CDR3 coding DNA: TGTGCCATCAGTGAGCCCGGACAGTTAAAAGCTTTCTTT.

This clonotype came up a few times. A much larger clone sits a single nucleotide away, making a read error possible. The CDR3: CAWNEQFF. CDR3 DNA: TGTGCCTGGAATGAGCAGTTCTTC. The chain joins TRBV30 to TRBJ2-1; D is unresolved. Trimming left V 4 bases short and J 8 bases short, with 0 bases between. This CDR3 is built from 8 residues. Germline V gene sequence: CDR1 GTSNPN, CDR2 SVGIG (reference sequence).

In its sample, this clonotype was seen a few times. The chain employs TRBV7-8 and TRBJ2-1, with TRBD2 matching 8 bases. CDR1 and CDR2 from the germline V gene are SGHVS and FQNEAQ. The CDR3 sequence is 15 residues long. V trimming: 3 bases; J trimming: 6 bases; junction bases outside the gene matches: 7. CDR3 sequence: CASSFSGTLFNEQFF. CDR3 nucleotide sequence: TGTGCCAGCAGCTTTAGCGGGACTCTTTTCAATGAGCAGTTCTTC.

This clonotype was found many times. DNA for the CDR3: TGTGCCACCAAGACAGCTAACTCCTACGAGCAGTACTTC. It encodes CATKTANSYEQYF. V and J are TRBV25-1 and TRBJ2-7, with a possible D match to TRBD1 (5 bases). The CDR3 loop spans 13 amino acids. CDR1 and CDR2 from the germline V gene are MGHDK and SYGVNS. Between the trimmed V and J ends, which lost 10 bases and 0 bases, there was a span of 13 bases.